These T cell receptor beta chains were read from a single sample in a study of cytomegalovirus exposure and HLA in healthy donors. Assay used: immunoSEQ multiplex PCR; TCRdb lists only in-frame clones, some missing. Here the sample spans 250,000 or so clones, around 81% being singletons. The sample consisted of PBMCs. The source is a woman aged 55 to 70 in good health and CMV-seropositive. CDR3s include the opening cysteine and the closing phenylalanine or tryptophan. The order of the fields is J gene, D gene, V gene, clone size, CDR3 DNA, CDR3 protein. D genes are given only for firm matches. Clone size appears in some rows only: once, few, many, or a class for an expanded clone.

j_call: TRBJ2-2; d_call: TRBD1; v_call: TRBV29-1; clone_size: NA; cdr3_nt: TGCAGCGCAATGACAGGGGGGCATGGCACCGGGGAGCTGTTTTTT; cdr3_aa: CSAMTGGHGTGELFF
j_call: TRBJ2-3; d_call: TRBD1; v_call: TRBV28; clone_size: NA; cdr3_nt: TGTGCCAGCAGTTTAGGACAGGTCCTAGGTTTT; cdr3_aa: CASSLGQVLGF
j_call: TRBJ2-5; d_call: TRBD2; v_call: TRBV7-9; clone_size: NA; cdr3_nt: TGTGCCAGCAGCCCGAAGGTAGCGGGATCTTCCCGGGAGACCCAGTACTTC; cdr3_aa: CASSPKVAGSSRETQYF
j_call: TRBJ2-2; d_call: TRBD1; v_call: TRBV28; clone_size: NA; cdr3_nt: TGTGCCAGCAGTCCCCGGGACAGGAGCTTCCTCCGGGAGCTGTTTTTT; cdr3_aa: CASSPRDRSFLRELFF
j_call: TRBJ1-4; d_call: NA; v_call: TRBV9; clone_size: NA; cdr3_nt: TGTGCCAGCAGCGTAGCCGGGGGGCTGGGTGAAAAACTGTTTTTT; cdr3_aa: CASSVAGGLGEKLFF
j_call: TRBJ2-5; d_call: TRBD1; v_call: TRBV29-1; clone_size: NA; cdr3_nt: TGCAGCGTTGTGCGACAGGGCGGAGGAGAGACCCAGTACTTC; cdr3_aa: CSVVRQGGGETQYF
j_call: TRBJ2-7; d_call: NA; v_call: TRBV28; clone_size: once; cdr3_nt: TGTGCCAGCGCGCAAGTGGACATCTACGAGCAGTACTTC; cdr3_aa: CASAQVDIYEQYF
j_call: TRBJ2-7; d_call: NA; v_call: TRBV6-5; clone_size: NA; cdr3_nt: TGTGCCAGCAGTTACGGTGGGGCCATGGCCTACGAGCAGTACTTC; cdr3_aa: CASSYGGAMAYEQYF
j_call: TRBJ1-2; d_call: TRBD1; v_call: TRBV27; clone_size: NA; cdr3_nt: TGTGCCAGCAGTTTAACAGGGACAGGGGCCTATGGCTACACCTTC; cdr3_aa: CASSLTGTGAYGYTF
j_call: TRBJ1-4; d_call: TRBD1; v_call: TRBV19; clone_size: NA; cdr3_nt: TGTGCCACCCAGGACAGGGGGTCTTCTAGTGAAAAACTGTTTTTT; cdr3_aa: CATQDRGSSSEKLFF
j_call: TRBJ1-2; d_call: NA; v_call: TRBV11-2; clone_size: NA; cdr3_nt: TGTGCCAGCAGCTTAGATCCAGGGGCCAACTATGGCTACACCTTC; cdr3_aa: CASSLDPGANYGYTF
j_call: TRBJ2-1; d_call: TRBD2; v_call: TRBV6-1; clone_size: NA; cdr3_nt: TGTGCCAGCAGTGTAGATAGCGGGAGGAGAATTGAGCAGTTCTTC; cdr3_aa: CASSVDSGRRIEQFF
j_call: TRBJ2-7; d_call: NA; v_call: TRBV6-5; clone_size: NA; cdr3_nt: TGTGCCAGCAGTTACGACTCCGCAGGGCCCTACGAGCAGTACTTC; cdr3_aa: CASSYDSAGPYEQYF
j_call: TRBJ1-2; d_call: TRBD1; v_call: TRBV7-8; clone_size: NA; cdr3_nt: TGTGCCAGCAGCCCACCCGGGACAGGGAGAGGCTACACCTTC; cdr3_aa: CASSPPGTGRGYTF
j_call: TRBJ2-5; d_call: NA; v_call: TRBV7-3; clone_size: once; cdr3_nt: TGTGCCAGCAGCTTAGGCGGAGAAGAGACCCAGTACTTC; cdr3_aa: CASSLGGEETQYF
j_call: TRBJ2-1; d_call: TRBD2; v_call: TRBV9; clone_size: NA; cdr3_nt: TGTGCCAGCAGCCCGGGGGGGGAAGTGCGCTACAATGAGCAGTTCTTC; cdr3_aa: CASSPGGEVRYNEQFF
j_call: TRBJ1-1; d_call: NA; v_call: TRBV4-1; clone_size: NA; cdr3_nt: TGCGCCAGCAGCCAAGGGGTTCAACAGGGTGCCACTGAAGCTTTCTTT; cdr3_aa: CASSQGVQQGATEAFF
j_call: TRBJ2-7; d_call: NA; v_call: TRBV7-2; clone_size: NA; cdr3_nt: TGTGCCAGCAGCTCCCAATACGAGCAGTACTTC; cdr3_aa: CASSSQYEQYF
j_call: TRBJ2-1; d_call: NA; v_call: TRBV5-1; clone_size: NA; cdr3_nt: TGCGCCAGCAGCCCTGCGACAGGCGGTTACAATGAGCAGTTCTTC; cdr3_aa: CASSPATGGYNEQFF
j_call: TRBJ1-1; d_call: NA; v_call: TRBV5-4; clone_size: NA; cdr3_nt: TGTGCCAGCAGCGTGGCCCAGGGTAATGAAGCTTTCTTT; cdr3_aa: CASSVAQGNEAFF
j_call: TRBJ2-7; d_call: NA; v_call: TRBV10-3; clone_size: NA; cdr3_nt: TGTGCCATCAGTGGTCGCGGAGACTCCTACGAGCAGTACTTC; cdr3_aa: CAISGRGDSYEQYF
j_call: TRBJ2-7; d_call: TRBD1; v_call: TRBV2; clone_size: few; cdr3_nt: TGTGCCAGCAGAACGGACAGGGATGACTACGAGCAGTACTTC; cdr3_aa: CASRTDRDDYEQYF
j_call: TRBJ1-2; d_call: NA; v_call: TRBV14; clone_size: medium-sized; cdr3_nt: TGTGCCAGCAGCCAAGAAGCTGTTAACTATGGCTACACCTTC; cdr3_aa: CASSQEAVNYGYTF
j_call: TRBJ1-4; d_call: NA; v_call: TRBV7-9; clone_size: few; cdr3_nt: TGTGCCAGCAGCCTATCGACAGGACCTAATGAAAAACTGTTTTTT; cdr3_aa: CASSLSTGPNEKLFF
j_call: TRBJ1-5; d_call: TRBD1; v_call: TRBV5-1; clone_size: NA; cdr3_nt: TGCGCCAGCAGCTACGGACAGGAGGGTCAGCCCCAGCATTTT; cdr3_aa: CASSYGQEGQPQHF
j_call: TRBJ2-5; d_call: TRBD1; v_call: TRBV5-6; clone_size: NA; cdr3_nt: TGTGCCAGCAGCTTGGTACAGGGGCTCGGAGAGACCCAGTACTTC; cdr3_aa: CASSLVQGLGETQYF
j_call: TRBJ2-7; d_call: TRBD1; v_call: TRBV6-5; clone_size: NA; cdr3_nt: TGTGCCAGCAGTCCCGGGACAGCCTACGAGCAGTACTTC; cdr3_aa: CASSPGTAYEQYF
j_call: TRBJ1-2; d_call: NA; v_call: TRBV10-1; clone_size: NA; cdr3_nt: TGCGCCAGCAGTGAGGACACCCGGAGGGGCTACACCTTC; cdr3_aa: CASSEDTRRGYTF
j_call: TRBJ1-1; d_call: NA; v_call: TRBV19; clone_size: NA; cdr3_nt: TGTGCCAGTAGCATTGGGAGAGAGACTGAAGCTTTCTTT; cdr3_aa: CASSIGRETEAFF
j_call: TRBJ2-1; d_call: NA; v_call: TRBV4-2; clone_size: NA; cdr3_nt: TGTGCCAGCAGCCAAGAACCCGGAGTTGACAATGAGCAGTTCTTC; cdr3_aa: CASSQEPGVDNEQFF
j_call: TRBJ2-1; d_call: TRBD2; v_call: TRBV5-1; clone_size: NA; cdr3_nt: TGCGCCAGCAGCGGAACAACTAGCGGGAGCTCCTACAATGAGCAGTTCTTC; cdr3_aa: CASSGTTSGSSYNEQFF
j_call: TRBJ2-7; d_call: NA; v_call: TRBV4-1; clone_size: NA; cdr3_nt: TGCGCCAGCAGCCAAGATGACAGATCCTACGAGCAGTACTTC; cdr3_aa: CASSQDDRSYEQYF
j_call: TRBJ2-7; d_call: TRBD1; v_call: TRBV28; clone_size: NA; cdr3_nt: TGTGCCAGCAGTTTCTCCGGGACAGTGAGCTCCTACGAGCAGTACTTC; cdr3_aa: CASSFSGTVSSYEQYF
j_call: TRBJ1-1; d_call: NA; v_call: TRBV7-9; clone_size: NA; cdr3_nt: TGTGCCAGCAGCTTAGATCGGGGAGGGCCTGAAGCTTTCTTT; cdr3_aa: CASSLDRGGPEAFF
j_call: TRBJ1-1; d_call: NA; v_call: TRBV5-1; clone_size: NA; cdr3_nt: TGCGCCAGCAGCTTCGGTAGTACCAACACTGAAGCTTTCTTT; cdr3_aa: CASSFGSTNTEAFF
j_call: TRBJ2-1; d_call: NA; v_call: TRBV4-1; clone_size: NA; cdr3_nt: TGCGCCAGCAGCCAAGGAGCTAATGAGCAGTTCTTC; cdr3_aa: CASSQGANEQFF
j_call: TRBJ2-5; d_call: TRBD2; v_call: TRBV6-5; clone_size: once; cdr3_nt: TGTGCCAGCAGTACCGGGACTAGCGGGAGAGAGACCCAGTACTTC; cdr3_aa: CASSTGTSGRETQYF
j_call: TRBJ2-2; d_call: NA; v_call: TRBV19; clone_size: NA; cdr3_nt: TGTGCCAGTAGTACGGGACAACCGGGAACCGGGGAGCTGTTTTTT; cdr3_aa: CASSTGQPGTGELFF
j_call: TRBJ2-3; d_call: NA; v_call: TRBV21-1; clone_size: NA; cdr3_nt: TGTGCCAGCACCCAAAGATCAGTAAACCTCACAGATACGCAGTATTTT; cdr3_aa: CASTQRSVNLTDTQYF
j_call: TRBJ2-5; d_call: TRBD1; v_call: TRBV7-9; clone_size: NA; cdr3_nt: TGTGCCAGCAGTCACACCGGGACAGGGGTCCAAGGGACCCAGTACTTC; cdr3_aa: CASSHTGTGVQGTQYF
j_call: TRBJ2-3; d_call: TRBD1; v_call: TRBV6-1; clone_size: once; cdr3_nt: TGTGCCAGCCTCAGACAGGGGAATACAGATACGCAGTATTTT; cdr3_aa: CASLRQGNTDTQYF
j_call: TRBJ2-7; d_call: NA; v_call: TRBV5-1; clone_size: NA; cdr3_nt: TGCGCCAGCAGCTTGGTCGAGCCCCACGAGCAGTACTTC; cdr3_aa: CASSLVEPHEQYF
j_call: TRBJ2-7; d_call: TRBD1; v_call: TRBV6-6; clone_size: NA; cdr3_nt: TGTGCCAGCAGTCCCGGACAGGGGACCTACGAGCAGTACTTC; cdr3_aa: CASSPGQGTYEQYF
j_call: TRBJ1-2; d_call: NA; v_call: TRBV6-6; clone_size: NA; cdr3_nt: TGTGCCAGCAGTTACACCCTAAATCAGGGCCATGGCTACACCTTC; cdr3_aa: CASSYTLNQGHGYTF
j_call: TRBJ2-7; d_call: TRBD1; v_call: TRBV5-4; clone_size: NA; cdr3_nt: TGTGCCAGCAGCTTGAGGGGGCAACCAACCTACGAGCAGTACTTC; cdr3_aa: CASSLRGQPTYEQYF
j_call: TRBJ1-1; d_call: NA; v_call: TRBV28; clone_size: NA; cdr3_nt: TGTGCCAGCAGTTTATTCTTTAACAGCCGGGGAGCTTTCTTT; cdr3_aa: CASSLFFNSRGAFF
j_call: TRBJ2-1; d_call: TRBD2; v_call: TRBV5-1; clone_size: NA; cdr3_nt: TGCGCCAGCACCCCGGGGGGGAGCTCCTACAATGAGCAGTTCTTC; cdr3_aa: CASTPGGSSYNEQFF